This T cell receptor (beta chain) was observed in a study of identical twins. General observations from the study: Cord blood's abundant beta clonotypes had fewer insertions, unlike memory repertoires.

This clonotype showed up many times. Its antigen is as yet unknown. TCRdb re-derived calls from the 5' RACE reads in MiXCR, one entry per CDR3 protein. The data contain around 250,000 distinct CDR3 sequences, approximately 8.3% of them singletons. This same sample was also taken into another study, of yellow fever vaccine responses in identical twins.

This TCR derives from a woman between 18 and 29 years old in good health. The sequenced sample was CD8+ T cells sorted from blood.

The CDR3 is CASSSGLAGVGNTQYF. In DNA form, the CDR3 reads TGTGCCAGCAGCTCGGGACTAGCGGGAGTGGGGAATACGCAGTATTTT. The chain recombines TRBV7-2 with TRBJ2-3; 14 nucleotides match TRBD2. The germline CDR1 and CDR2 sequences are SGHTA and FQGNSA. V dropped 4 bases and J dropped 7; count of bases not matched to a gene: 7. The CDR3 is 16 residues long.